There are many counts of the clone carrying this TCR beta chain. Its matching antigen is unknown. The data stem from a study of molecular identifiers for immune sequencing clone quantification. Findings of the study overall: In naive cells, clones above 20 RNA copies held under 1% of molecules, whereas in effector cells they held over 98%.

Input for naive CD8 libraries was about 18,000 to 1,100,000 sorted cells; the RNA fraction used was 10%, 30% or 50%. V lost 9 bases, J lost 5 bases, and 12 bases lay in between. Germline loops: CDR1 KGHDR, CDR2 SFDVKD. The CDR3 sequence is 13 residues long. Libraries of bulk TCR were made by previously described methods (with listed TCR primers). One entry per CDR3 protein results from TCRdb running MiXCR on the PCR reads. The table records 600,000 to 650,000 distinct CDR3 sequences, about 20% of them present only once. The clonotype originates from a human donor in good health. Some libraries in this study had Jurkat cell RNA spiked in. The sample comprised naive CD8+ T cells from blood, with Jurkat cell RNA spiked in. The subset: FACS-sorted CD8+CD4-CCR7+CD45RA+ naive T cells. V usage is TRBV24-1 and J usage is TRBJ2-2, with a possible D match to TRBD2 (7 bases). The CDR3 nucleotides are TGTGCCACCGCCGCGGGGGCAACCGGGGAGCTGTTTTTT. Translation gives CATAAGATGELFF.